Here is one T cell receptor (beta chain) with its context. The target of this receptor is not known. No per-base quality is available; no much larger clone lies one base away. This sample stems from a study of lymphopenia after photon versus proton radiotherapy (dated by TCRdb to between 2018 and 2020). For context, the study as a whole: Photon and proton radiation therapy were compared by the study for their immunological effects in patients with gastrointestinal tumors who developed high-grade lymphopenia. A cohort of some 21 patients with gastrointestinal tumors who received either photon or proton therapy and subsequently developed lymphopenia was included. The goal of the study was to describe how the two radiation modalities differ in their effects on the immune system.

CDR1 SGHRS and CDR2 YFSETQ are derived from the germline V gene. The CDR3 measures 14 amino acids from cysteine to phenylalanine. Solely the CDR3 DNA is kept, with 42 bases framed from the first base. V is cut by 5 bases and J by 2 bases, and the space between the germline ends is 13 bases. Library prep was done by the immunoSEQ multiplex PCR assay. Alongside multiparametric flow cytometry, deep sequencing of rearranged TCR beta loci was used to profile the T cell repertoires. TCRdb took this table from immuneACCESS and kept in-frame rearrangements with V and J called. Such tables lack part of the clones; where checked against another copy, unresolved V genes explain under half of the gap, and the rest is unexplained. This sample has approximately 150,000 clones in its table, and about 88% of those were observed once. The ten largest clones represent approximately 4.7% of the sample. Broad study findings and their caveats: During treatment, patients who received proton therapy stayed relatively stable, whereas patients who received photon therapy lost naive T cells and TCR diversity and gained effector/memory populations. The survival association was examined only in patients who died, and the authors described better survival with proton therapy as a possibility, not as a demonstrated result. Once the lymphocyte count had reached its nadir, the repertoires of photon-treated patients showed oligoclonal expansion, particularly of CD8+ Temra cells, and this expansion drove the decline in diversity. Across the cohort, a larger post-nadir drop in TCR diversity was inversely correlated with overall survival time among patients who died.

The receptor was derived from a man in his fifties with gastric cancer. Rearrangement joined TRBV5-1 to TRBJ1-1; a weak D assignment points to TRBD1 (6 bases agree). The specimen was peripheral blood, collected from a patient treated with photon-based radiotherapy. CDR3 sequence: CASSLGQINTEAFF. Here is the DNA: TGCGCCAGCAGTCTTGGACAGATTAACACTGAAGCTTTCTTT.